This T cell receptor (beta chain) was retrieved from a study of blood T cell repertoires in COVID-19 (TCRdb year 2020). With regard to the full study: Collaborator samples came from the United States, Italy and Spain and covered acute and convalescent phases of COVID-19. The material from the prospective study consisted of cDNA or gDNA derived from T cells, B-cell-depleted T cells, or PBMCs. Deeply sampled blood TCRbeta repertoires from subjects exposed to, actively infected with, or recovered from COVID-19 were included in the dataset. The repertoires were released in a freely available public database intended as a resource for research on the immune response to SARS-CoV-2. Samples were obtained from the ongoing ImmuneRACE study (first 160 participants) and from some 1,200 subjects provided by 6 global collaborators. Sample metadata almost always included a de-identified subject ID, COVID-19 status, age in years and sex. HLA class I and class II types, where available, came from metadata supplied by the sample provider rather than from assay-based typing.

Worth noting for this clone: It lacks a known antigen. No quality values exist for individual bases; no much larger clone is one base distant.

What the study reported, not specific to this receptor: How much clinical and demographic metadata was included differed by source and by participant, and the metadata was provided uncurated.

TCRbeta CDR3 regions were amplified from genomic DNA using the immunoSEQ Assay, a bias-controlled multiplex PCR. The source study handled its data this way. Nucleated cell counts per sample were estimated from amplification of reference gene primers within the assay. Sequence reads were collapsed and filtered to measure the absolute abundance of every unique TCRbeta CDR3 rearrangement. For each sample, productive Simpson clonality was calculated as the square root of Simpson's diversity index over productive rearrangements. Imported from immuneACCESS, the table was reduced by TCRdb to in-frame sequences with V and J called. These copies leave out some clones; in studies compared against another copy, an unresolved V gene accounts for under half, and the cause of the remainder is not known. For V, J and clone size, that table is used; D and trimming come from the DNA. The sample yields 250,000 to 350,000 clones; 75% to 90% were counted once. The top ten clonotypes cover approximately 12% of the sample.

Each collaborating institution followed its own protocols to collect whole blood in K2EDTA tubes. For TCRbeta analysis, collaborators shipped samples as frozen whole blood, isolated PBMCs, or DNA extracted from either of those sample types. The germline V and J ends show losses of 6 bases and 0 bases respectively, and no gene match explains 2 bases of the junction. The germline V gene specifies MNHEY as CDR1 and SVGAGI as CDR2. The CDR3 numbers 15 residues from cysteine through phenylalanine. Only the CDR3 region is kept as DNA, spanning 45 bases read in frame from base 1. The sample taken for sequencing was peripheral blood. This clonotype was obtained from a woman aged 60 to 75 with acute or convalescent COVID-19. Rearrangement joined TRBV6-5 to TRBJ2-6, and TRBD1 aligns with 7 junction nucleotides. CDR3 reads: CASRDRISGANVLTF. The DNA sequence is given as TGTGCCAGCAGGGACAGGATCTCTGGGGCCAACGTCCTGACTTTC.